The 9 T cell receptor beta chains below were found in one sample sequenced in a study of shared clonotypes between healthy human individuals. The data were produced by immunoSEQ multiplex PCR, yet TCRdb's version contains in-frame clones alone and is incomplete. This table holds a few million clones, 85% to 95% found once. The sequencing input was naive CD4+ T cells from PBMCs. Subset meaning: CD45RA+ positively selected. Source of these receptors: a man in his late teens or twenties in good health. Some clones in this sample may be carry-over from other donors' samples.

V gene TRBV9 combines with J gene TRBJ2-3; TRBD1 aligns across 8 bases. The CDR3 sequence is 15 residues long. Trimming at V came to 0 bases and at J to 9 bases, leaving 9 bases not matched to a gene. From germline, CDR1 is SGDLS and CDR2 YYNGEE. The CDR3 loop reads CASSVAGQALGTQYF. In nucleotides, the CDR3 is TGTGCCAGCAGCGTAGCGGGACAGGCCCTTGGGACGCAGTATTTT.

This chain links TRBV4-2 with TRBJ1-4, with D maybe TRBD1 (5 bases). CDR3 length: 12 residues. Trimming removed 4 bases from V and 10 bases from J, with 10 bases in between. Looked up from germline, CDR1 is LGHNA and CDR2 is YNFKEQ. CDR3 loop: CASSRPQGKLFF. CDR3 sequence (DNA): TGTGCCAGCAGCCGACCCCAGGGAAAACTGTTTTTT.

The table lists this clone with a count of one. The CDR3 coding sequence is TGCGCCAGCAGCGCCGGACAGGGAGGGGGGACTGAAGCTTTCTTT. Amino acids: CASSAGQGGGTEAFF. This chain connects TRBV5-1 to TRBJ1-1, with 8 nucleotides matching TRBD1. Germline V gene lookup returns CDR1 SGHRS and CDR2 YFSETQ. V dropped 4 bases and J dropped 5; count of bases not matched to a gene: 10. The CDR3 is made up of 15 amino acids.

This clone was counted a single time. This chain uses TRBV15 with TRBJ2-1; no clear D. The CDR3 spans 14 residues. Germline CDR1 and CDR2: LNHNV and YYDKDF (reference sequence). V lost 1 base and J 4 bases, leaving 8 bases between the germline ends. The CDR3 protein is CATSRVSSYNEQFF. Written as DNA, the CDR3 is TGTGCCACCAGCAGAGTGAGCAGTTACAATGAGCAGTTCTTC.

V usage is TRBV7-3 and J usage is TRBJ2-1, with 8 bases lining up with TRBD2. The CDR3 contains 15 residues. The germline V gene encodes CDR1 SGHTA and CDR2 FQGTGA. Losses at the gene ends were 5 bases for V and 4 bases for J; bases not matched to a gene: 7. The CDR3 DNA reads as TGTGCCAGCAGCCCCGGGCCGGGGGGGTACAATGAGCAGTTCTTC. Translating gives CASSPGPGGYNEQFF.

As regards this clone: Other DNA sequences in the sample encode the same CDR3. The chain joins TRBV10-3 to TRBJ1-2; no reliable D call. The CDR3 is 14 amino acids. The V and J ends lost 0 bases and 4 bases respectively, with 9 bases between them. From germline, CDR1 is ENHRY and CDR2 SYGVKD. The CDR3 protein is CAISESGGPYGYTF. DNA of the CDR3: TGTGCCATCAGTGAGTCGGGAGGTCCCTATGGCTACACCTTC.

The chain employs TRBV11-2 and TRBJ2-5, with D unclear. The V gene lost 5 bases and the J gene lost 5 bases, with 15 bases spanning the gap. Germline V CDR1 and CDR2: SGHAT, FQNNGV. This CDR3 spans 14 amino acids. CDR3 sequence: CASSPALQTETQYF. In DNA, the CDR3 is TGTGCCAGCAGCCCTGCACTCCAGACGGAGACCCAGTACTTC.

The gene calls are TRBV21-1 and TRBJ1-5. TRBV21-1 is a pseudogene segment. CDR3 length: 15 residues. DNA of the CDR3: TGTTTTTTTCCAGGACCCGGGGATGAGGAACAGCCCCAGCATTTT. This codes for CFFPGPGDEEQPQHF.

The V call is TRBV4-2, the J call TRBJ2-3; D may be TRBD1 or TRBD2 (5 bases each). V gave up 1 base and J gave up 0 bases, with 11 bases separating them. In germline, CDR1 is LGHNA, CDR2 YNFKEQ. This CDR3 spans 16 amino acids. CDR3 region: CASSQGSGPSTDTQYF. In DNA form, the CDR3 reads TGTGCCAGCAGCCAAGGGTCGGGGCCCAGCACAGATACGCAGTATTTT.